The 5 T cell receptor beta chains below all came from one sample that was sequenced in a study of cytomegalovirus exposure and HLA in healthy donors. Use of 60 Vbeta and 13 Jbeta primers characterized the PCR. Some clones are missing from TCRdb's copy, which holds only in-frame ones; the method was immunoSEQ multiplex PCR. The profile shows some 98,000 clones, roughly four fifths of them singletons. Sequencing was carried out using PBMCs. The origin of the receptors is a human donor in good health.

This clone appeared a few times. V usage is TRBV6-1 and J usage is TRBJ1-1; 7 bases are a match to TRBD1. The ends lost 0 bases at V and 4 bases at J; junction bases unmatched: 8. The CDR3 runs to 16 residues. Germline lookup yields CDR1 MNHNS and CDR2 SASEGT. This CDR3 reads CASSEALISGGTEAFF. The CDR3 DNA follows: TGTGCCAGCAGTGAAGCCCTCATTTCAGGGGGCACTGAAGCTTTCTTT.

This clone was seen only a few times. The V and J genes are TRBV4-2 and TRBJ2-5; no firm D call. CDR3 length: 15 residues. Germline values: CDR1 LGHNA, CDR2 YNFKEQ. V lost 0 bases and J lost 2, with 10 bases in between. The CDR3 here is CASSQDGTSQETQYF. The CDR3 nucleotides are TGTGCCAGCAGCCAAGATGGCACGTCACAAGAGACCCAGTACTTC.

This clone was observed a few times. At one of its ends the junction is not consistent with the germline gene, which may arise from a read error. The chain employs TRBV7-7 and TRBJ2-5, with 7 positions matching TRBD1. Germline V gives CDR1 SSHAT, CDR2 FNYEAQ (reference sequence). The CDR3 runs 16 residues. In DNA, the CDR3 is TGTGCTAGCAGCCTAACGACAGGGAGAAGCCAAGAGACCCAGTACTTC. This codes for CASSLTTGRSQETQYF. The whole variable domain, remainder taken from reference TRBV7-7 and TRBJ2-5, is GAGVSQSPRYKVTKRGQDVTLRCDPISSHATLYWYQQALGQGPEFLTYFNYEAQPDKSGLPSDRFSAERPEGSISTLTIQRTEQRDSAMYRCASSLTTGRSQETQYFGPGTRLLVL.

The chain couples TRBV19 to TRBJ2-4; D might be TRBD2 (6 bases). The CDR3 is 16 residues long. Germline V gene sequence: CDR1 LNHDA, CDR2 SQIVND (reference sequence). With 2 bases removed from V and 0 bases from J, the gap between germline ends came to 11 bases. CDR3 in DNA: TGTGCCAGTAGTATACACCAGGGACTAGCCAAAAACATTCAGTACTTC. As protein: CASSIHQGLAKNIQYF.

V is TRBV7-9 and J is TRBJ1-3; 7 nucleotides line up with TRBD1. CDR1 and CDR2 (germline): SEHNR, FQNEAQ (reference sequence). V gave up 6 bases and J gave up 0 bases; unmatched junction bases: 5. The CDR3 sequence is 15 residues long. Here the CDR3 DNA reads TGTGCCAGCAGAGGGACAGCGAGCTCTGGAAACACCATATATTTT. Its protein product is CASRGTASSGNTIYF.